This entry describes one T cell receptor beta chain. No cognate antigen has been identified for it. No much larger clone exists at a distance of one base, and base qualities are not known. TCRbeta CDR3 regions were amplified from genomic DNA by means of the immunoSEQ Assay, a bias-controlled multiplex PCR. The authors processed their data as follows. Within the assay, amplification of reference gene primers was used to estimate how many nucleated cells each sample contained. To quantify the absolute abundance of each unique TCRbeta CDR3 rearrangement, sequence reads were collapsed and filtered. For each sample, productive Simpson clonality was calculated by taking the square root of Simpson's diversity index across productive rearrangements. Held by TCRdb, this immuneACCESS table contains in-frame sequences only and omits some clones. Under half of the omission traces to an unresolved V gene where checked; the cause of the rest is unknown. V, J and clone size are taken as reported in that table, and D and trimming were inferred from the DNA itself. Recorded for this sample are about 250,000 clones; around 90% of them occurred a single time. Roughly 0.8% of the sample goes to the ten largest clones.

One collaborating source in Seattle enrolled patients while the patients were actively infected and followed the patients over time throughout the course of disease. Each collaborating institution followed its own protocols to collect whole blood in K2EDTA tubes. For TCRbeta analysis, collaborators shipped samples in one of three forms: frozen whole blood, isolated PBMCs, or DNA extracted from either of those sample types. This record comes from a study of blood T cell repertoires in COVID-19 (dated by TCRdb to 2020 to 2022). Looking at the study overall: Collaborator samples came from the United States, Italy and Spain and covered acute and convalescent phases of COVID-19. The sample metadata nearly always contained a de-identified subject ID, COVID-19 status, age in years and sex. Subjects who had been exposed to COVID-19, were actively infected with it, or had recovered from it provided the deeply sampled blood TCRbeta repertoires that made up the dataset. Where available, HLA class I and class II types were taken from metadata supplied by the sample provider and were not determined by assay-based typing. Samples were obtained from the ongoing ImmuneRACE study (first 160 participants) and from roughly 1,300 subjects provided by 6 global collaborators. The prospective study material was composed of cDNA or gDNA derived from T cells, B-cell-depleted T cells, or PBMCs. The repertoires were released in a freely available public database intended as a resource for research on the immune response to SARS-CoV-2. Beyond this particular receptor, the publication reports: How much clinical and demographic metadata was included differed by source and by participant, and the metadata was provided uncurated.

The CDR3 runs 14 amino acids, cysteine and phenylalanine included. Here the CDR3 DNA is all that survives: 42 bases in frame from base 1. CDR1 and CDR2, looked up from the germline V gene, are MNHEY and SVGAGI. V trim: 8 bases; J trim: 4 bases; unmatched bases: 5. Recombination linked TRBV6-5 to TRBJ2-2; 9 of the junction bases match TRBD2. The receptor's source is a young man with COVID-19, enrolled during active disease. The sequenced sample consisted of peripheral blood. The CDR3 protein: CASCRLAVTGELFF. The bases read TGTGCCAGCTGTAGACTAGCGGTCACCGGGGAGCTGTTTTTT.